This T cell receptor beta chain was found in a study of T cell responses to AZD1222 COVID-19 vaccine. Notes on the study in general: Targeting of unmutated variant regions was reportedly seen in nearly half of spike-specific TCRs.

The CDR3 consists of 15 residues. V was shortened by 4 bases and J by 5 bases, with 12 bases between the two germline ends. Germline CDR1 SGHTA, CDR2 FQGTGA. This table comes from immunoSEQ multiplex PCR, and its TCRdb copy is limited to in-frame clones, with some not included. The sample contains 110,000 to 150,000 clones, roughly 90% of which appear only once. Concerning this clone: The antigen remains undetermined.

The sequence came from an adult in good health. The sequencing used peripheral blood, collected on day 0 of AZD1222 vaccination. The chain recombines TRBV7-3 with TRBJ2-6; possibly TRBD1 for D (6 bases). CDR3 protein: CASSSRGNRANVLTF. DNA of the CDR3: TGTGCCAGCAGCTCCAGGGGAAATAGGGCCAACGTCCTGACTTTC.